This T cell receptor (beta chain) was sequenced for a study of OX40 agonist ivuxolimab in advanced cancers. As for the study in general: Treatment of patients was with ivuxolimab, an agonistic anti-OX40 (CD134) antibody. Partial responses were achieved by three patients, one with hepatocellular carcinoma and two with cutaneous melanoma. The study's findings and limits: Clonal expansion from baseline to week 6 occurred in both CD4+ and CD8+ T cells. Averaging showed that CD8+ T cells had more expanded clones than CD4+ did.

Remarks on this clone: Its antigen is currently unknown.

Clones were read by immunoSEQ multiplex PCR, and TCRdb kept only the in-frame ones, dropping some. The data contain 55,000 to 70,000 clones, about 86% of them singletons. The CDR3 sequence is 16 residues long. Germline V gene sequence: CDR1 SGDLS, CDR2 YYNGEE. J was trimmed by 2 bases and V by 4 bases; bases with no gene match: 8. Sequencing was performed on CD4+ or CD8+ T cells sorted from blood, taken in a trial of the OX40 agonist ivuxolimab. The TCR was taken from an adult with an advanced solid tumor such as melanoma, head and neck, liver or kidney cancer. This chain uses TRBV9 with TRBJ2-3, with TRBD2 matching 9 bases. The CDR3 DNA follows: TGTGCCAGCAGCCCAGACGGGACTAGCATCACAGATACGCAGTATTTT. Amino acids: CASSPDGTSITDTQYF.